This T cell receptor beta chain was observed in a study of blood T cell repertoires in COVID-19. Some clones are missing from TCRdb's copy, which holds only in-frame ones; the method was immunoSEQ multiplex PCR. In the table there are 300,000 to 400,000 clones, 80% to 90% of which are singletons. The CDR3 sequence is 15 residues long. Between the trimmed V and J ends, which lost 8 bases and 9 bases, there was a span of 23 bases. Germline V gene sequence: CDR1 MNHEY, CDR2 SMNVEV (reference sequence). The clonotype was recovered from a man younger than 45 with COVID-19, enrolled during active disease. The sequencing input was peripheral blood. The rearrangement uses TRBV27 and TRBJ2-1; D might be TRBD2 (5 bases). The CDR3 spells CASRRASLPYSEQFF. The DNA for the CDR3 is TGTGCCAGCCGAAGGGCTAGCCTCCCGTATAGTGAGCAGTTCTTC.